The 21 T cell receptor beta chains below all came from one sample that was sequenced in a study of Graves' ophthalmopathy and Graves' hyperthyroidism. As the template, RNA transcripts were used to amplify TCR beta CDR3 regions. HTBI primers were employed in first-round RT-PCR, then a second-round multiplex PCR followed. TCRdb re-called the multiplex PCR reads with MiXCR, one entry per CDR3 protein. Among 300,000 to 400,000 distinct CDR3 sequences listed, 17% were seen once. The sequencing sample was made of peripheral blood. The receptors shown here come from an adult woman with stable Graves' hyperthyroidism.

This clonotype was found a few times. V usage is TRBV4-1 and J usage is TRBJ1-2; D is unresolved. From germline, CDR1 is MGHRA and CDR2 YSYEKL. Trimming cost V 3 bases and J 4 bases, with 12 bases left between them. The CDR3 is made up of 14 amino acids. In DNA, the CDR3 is TGCGCCAGCAGCCATGAGGTTTCCGGCTATGGCTACACCTTC. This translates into CASSHEVSGYGYTF.

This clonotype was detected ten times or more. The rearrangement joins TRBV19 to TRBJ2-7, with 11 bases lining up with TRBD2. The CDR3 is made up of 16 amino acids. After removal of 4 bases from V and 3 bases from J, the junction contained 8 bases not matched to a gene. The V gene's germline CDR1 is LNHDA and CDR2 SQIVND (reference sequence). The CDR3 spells CASSTRTSGSVYEQYF. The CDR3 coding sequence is TGTGCCAGTAGTACCCGGACTAGCGGGTCCGTCTACGAGCAGTACTTC.

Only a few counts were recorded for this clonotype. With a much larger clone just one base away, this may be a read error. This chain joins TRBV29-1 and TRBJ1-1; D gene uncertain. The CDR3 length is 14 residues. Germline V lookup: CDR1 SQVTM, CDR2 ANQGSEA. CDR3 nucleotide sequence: TGCAGCGTGCCAAGGGAGGAGTCGTACACTGAAGCTTGCTTT. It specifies CSVPREESYTEACF.

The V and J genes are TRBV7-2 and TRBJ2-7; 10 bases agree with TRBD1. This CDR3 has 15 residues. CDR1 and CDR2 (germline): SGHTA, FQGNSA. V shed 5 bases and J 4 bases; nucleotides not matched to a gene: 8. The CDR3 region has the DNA TGTGCCAGCAGCGTAGGGGACAGGGGAGGGTACGAGCAGTACTTC. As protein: CASSVGDRGGYEQYF.

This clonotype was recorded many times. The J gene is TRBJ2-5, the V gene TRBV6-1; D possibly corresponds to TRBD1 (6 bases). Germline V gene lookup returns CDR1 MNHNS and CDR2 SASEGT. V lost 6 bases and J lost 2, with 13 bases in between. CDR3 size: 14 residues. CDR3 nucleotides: TGTGCCAGCAGCATTACAGGGCTACAAGAGACCCAGTACTTC. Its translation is CASSITGLQETQYF.

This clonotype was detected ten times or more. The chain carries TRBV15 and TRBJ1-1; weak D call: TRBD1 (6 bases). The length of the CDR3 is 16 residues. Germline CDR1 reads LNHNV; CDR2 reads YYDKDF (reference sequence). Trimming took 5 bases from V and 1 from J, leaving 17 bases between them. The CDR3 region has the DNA TGTGCCACCAGCTGGGGTCCCGACAGGCCGAACACTGAAGCTTTCTTT. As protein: CATSWGPDRPNTEAFF.

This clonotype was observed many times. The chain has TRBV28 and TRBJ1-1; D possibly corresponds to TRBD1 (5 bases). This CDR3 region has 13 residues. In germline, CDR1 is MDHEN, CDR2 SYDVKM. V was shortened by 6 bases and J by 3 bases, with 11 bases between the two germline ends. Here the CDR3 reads CASSTGTHTEAFF. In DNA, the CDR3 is TGTGCCAGCAGCACCGGGACGCACACTGAAGCTTTCTTT.

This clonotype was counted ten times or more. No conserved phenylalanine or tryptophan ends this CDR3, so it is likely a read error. CDR3 sequence: CASSDTSTNQPQHS. The CDR3 DNA follows: TGTGCCAGCAGTGATACAAGCACAAATCAGCCCCAGCATTCT. The chain employs TRBV6-1 and TRBJ1-5; no firm D call. The CDR3 sequence is 14 residues long. The germline V and J ends were trimmed by 3 bases and 4 bases, with 10 bases remaining between them. CDR1 is MNHNS and CDR2 is SASEGT in the germline V gene.

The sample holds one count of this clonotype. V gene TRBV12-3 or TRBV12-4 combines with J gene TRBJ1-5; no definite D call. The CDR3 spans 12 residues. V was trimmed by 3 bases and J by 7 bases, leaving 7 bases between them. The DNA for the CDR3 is TGTGCCAGCAGTTTCTTGAGCCAGCCCCAGCATTTT. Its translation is CASSFLSQPQHF.

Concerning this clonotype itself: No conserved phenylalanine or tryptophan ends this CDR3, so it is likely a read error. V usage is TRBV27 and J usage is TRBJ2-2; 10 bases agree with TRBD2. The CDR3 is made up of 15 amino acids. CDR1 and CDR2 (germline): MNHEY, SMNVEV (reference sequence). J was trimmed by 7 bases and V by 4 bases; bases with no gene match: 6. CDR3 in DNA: TGTGCCAGCAGTTATCCTAGCGGGGGTGACGGGGAGCTGTTTTCT. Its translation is CASSYPSGGDGELFS.

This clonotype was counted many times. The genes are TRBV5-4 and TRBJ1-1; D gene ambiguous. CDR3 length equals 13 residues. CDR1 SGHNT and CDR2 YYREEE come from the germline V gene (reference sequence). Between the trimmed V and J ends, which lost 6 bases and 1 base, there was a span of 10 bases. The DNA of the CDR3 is TGTGCCAGCACCCGACCCGAGAACACTGAAGCTTTCTTT. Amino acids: CASTRPENTEAFF.

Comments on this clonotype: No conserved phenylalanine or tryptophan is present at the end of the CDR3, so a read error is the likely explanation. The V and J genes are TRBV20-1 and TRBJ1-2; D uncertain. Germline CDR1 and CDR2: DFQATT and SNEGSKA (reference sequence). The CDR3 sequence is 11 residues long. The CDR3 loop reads CCADGYYGYTV. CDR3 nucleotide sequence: TGCTGTGCTGACGGGTACTATGGCTACACCGTC.

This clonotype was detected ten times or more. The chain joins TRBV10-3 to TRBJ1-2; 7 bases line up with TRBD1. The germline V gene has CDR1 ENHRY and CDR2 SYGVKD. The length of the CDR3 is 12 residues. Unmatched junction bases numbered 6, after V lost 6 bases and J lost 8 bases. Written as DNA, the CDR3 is TGTGCCATCAGGGTTCAGGGGGAAGGCTACACCTTC. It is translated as CAIRVQGEGYTF.

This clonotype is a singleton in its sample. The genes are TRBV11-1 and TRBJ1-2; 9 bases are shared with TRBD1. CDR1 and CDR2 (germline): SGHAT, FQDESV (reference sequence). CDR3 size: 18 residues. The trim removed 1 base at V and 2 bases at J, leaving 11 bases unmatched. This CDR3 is CASSLGATGQGENYGYTF. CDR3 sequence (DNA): TGTGCCAGCAGCTTAGGGGCCACGGGACAGGGAGAGAACTATGGCTACACCTTC.

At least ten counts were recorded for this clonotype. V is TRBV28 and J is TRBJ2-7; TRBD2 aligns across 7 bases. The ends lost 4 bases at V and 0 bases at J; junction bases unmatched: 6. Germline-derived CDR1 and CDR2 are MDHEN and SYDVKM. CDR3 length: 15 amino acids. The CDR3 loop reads CASSSLAAASYEQYF. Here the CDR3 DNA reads TGTGCCAGCAGTTCCCTAGCGGCAGCCTCCTACGAGCAGTACTTC.

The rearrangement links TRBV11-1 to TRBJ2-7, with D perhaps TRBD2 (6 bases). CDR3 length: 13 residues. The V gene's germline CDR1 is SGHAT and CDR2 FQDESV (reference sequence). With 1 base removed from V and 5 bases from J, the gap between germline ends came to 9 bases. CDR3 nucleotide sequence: TGTGCCAGCAGCTTAGAAGCGGGCCACGAGCAGTACTTC. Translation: CASSLEAGHEQYF.

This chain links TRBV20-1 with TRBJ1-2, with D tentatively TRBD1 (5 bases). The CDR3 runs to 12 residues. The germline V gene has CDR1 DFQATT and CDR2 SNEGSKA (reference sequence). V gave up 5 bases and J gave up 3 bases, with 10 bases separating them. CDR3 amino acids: CSAADRDYGYTF. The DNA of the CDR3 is TGCAGTGCTGCCGACAGAGACTATGGCTACACCTTC.

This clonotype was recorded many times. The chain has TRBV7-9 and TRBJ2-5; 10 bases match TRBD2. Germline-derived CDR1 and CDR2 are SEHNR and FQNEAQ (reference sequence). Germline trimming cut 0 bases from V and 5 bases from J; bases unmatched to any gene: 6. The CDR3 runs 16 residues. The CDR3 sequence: CASSLALAGITETQYF. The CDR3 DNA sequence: TGTGCCAGCAGCTTAGCACTAGCGGGGATTACGGAGACCCAGTACTTC.

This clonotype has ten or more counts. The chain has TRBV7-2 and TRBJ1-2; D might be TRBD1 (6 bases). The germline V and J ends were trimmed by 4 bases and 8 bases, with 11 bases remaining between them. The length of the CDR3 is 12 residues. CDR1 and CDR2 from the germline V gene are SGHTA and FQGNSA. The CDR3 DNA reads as TGTGCCAGCAGCTACAGGGTAGGCGGCTACACCTTC. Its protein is CASSYRVGGYTF.

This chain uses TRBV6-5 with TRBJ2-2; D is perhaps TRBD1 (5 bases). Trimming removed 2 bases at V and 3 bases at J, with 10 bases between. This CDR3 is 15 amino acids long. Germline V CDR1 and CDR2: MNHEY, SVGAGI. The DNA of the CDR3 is TGTGCCAGCAGTTACGACACAGGATACACCGGGGAGCTGTTTTTT. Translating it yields CASSYDTGYTGELFF.

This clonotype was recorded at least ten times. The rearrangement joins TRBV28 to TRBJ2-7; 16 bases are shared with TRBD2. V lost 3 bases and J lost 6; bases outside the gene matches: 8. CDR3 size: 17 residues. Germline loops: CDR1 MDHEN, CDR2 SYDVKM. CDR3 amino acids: CASSLGRGTSGRGEQYF. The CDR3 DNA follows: TGTGCCAGCAGTTTGGGCCGGGGGACTAGCGGGAGGGGCGAGCAGTACTTC.